A selection of T cell receptor beta chains follows, all from one sample in a study of CD8 T cells in ankylosing spondylitis. TCRdb reanalysed the 5' RACE reads using MiXCR and keeps one entry per CDR3 protein. Of 150,000 to 200,000 distinct CDR3 sequences in the sample, under 14% were seen once. The sequenced sample was blood, either unsorted or a sorted T cell fraction (not recorded which). The receptors were sampled from a male donor with ankylosing spondylitis or in good health (not recorded which). Each CDR3 is given with its conserved first and last residue. D genes are given only for firm matches. Some rows have no size entry. The others give once, few or many, or a class for an expanded clone.

J gene,D gene,V gene,clone size,CDR3 DNA,CDR3 protein
TRBJ2-7,-,TRBV5-1,many,TGCGCCAGCAGCTTGGGGCTAGGTAACCCGCAGTACTTC,CASSLGLGNPQYF
TRBJ1-1,TRBD1,TRBV27,many,TGTGCCACCCACCCCCAAACAGGGGGGAACACTGAAGCTTTCTTT,CATHPQTGGNTEAFF
TRBJ2-1,TRBD2,TRBV25-1,few,TGTGCCAGCAGGGAAGGACTAGCGGGGGGGCCGTATGAGCAGTTCTTC,CASREGLAGGPYEQFF
TRBJ2-5,TRBD1,TRBV20-1,once,TGCAGTGCCACCACAGGGGCAGAGACCCAGTACTTC,CSATTGAETQYF
TRBJ2-2,TRBD1,TRBV9,many,TGTGCCAGCAGCGCTCCAGGGGGCAACACCGGGGAGCTGTTTTTT,CASSAPGGNTGELFF
TRBJ2-1,-,TRBV5-1,many,TGCGCCAGCAGCTTGGACGGGGGTCCCAATGAGCAGTTCTTC,CASSLDGGPNEQFF
TRBJ2-3,-,TRBV24-1,many,TGTGCCACCAGTGATTTGTCATATGGGACCAACCCGTTCGGAGATACGCAGTATTTT,CATSDLSYGTNPFGDTQYF
TRBJ2-1,-,TRBV7-2,-,TGTGCCAGCACCCCGGGGGCCTCCTACAATGAGCAGTTCTTC,CASTPGASYNEQFF
TRBJ2-7,-,TRBV29-1,many,TGCAGCGTTCACCGAGGGGGAGTAGGGGAGCAGTACTTC,CSVHRGGVGEQYF
TRBJ1-3,-,TRBV20-1,many,TGCAGTGCTAGAGATCCGGGAACCGGAAACACCATATATTTT,CSARDPGTGNTIYF
TRBJ1-5,-,TRBV27,many,TGTGCCAGCAGTTTCCTCGCGACTAATCAGCCCCAGCATTTT,CASSFLATNQPQHF
TRBJ1-2,TRBD1,TRBV29-1,many,TGCAGCACCTTCGGGACAGGGGGCTACACCTTC,CSTFGTGGYTF
TRBJ1-1,-,TRBV29-1,medium-sized,TGCAGCGTTGTTATAGCGGGGGAAGCTTTCTTT,CSVVIAGEAFF
TRBJ2-3,TRBD2,TRBV2,many,TGTGCCAGCAGTCCTAAATCTAGCGGGACTAGGGGCACAGATACGCAGTATTTT,CASSPKSSGTRGTDTQYF
TRBJ1-4,-,TRBV9,many,TGTGCCAGCAGCGTAGAGGGGTATGCTAATGAAAAACTGTTTTTT,CASSVEGYANEKLFF